This TCR beta chain was recorded in a study of blood T cell repertoires in COVID-19. TCRdb's table, derived via immunoSEQ multiplex PCR, lists solely in-frame clones and lacks some. The sample consists of approximately 150,000 clones, approximately 84% of them appearing once. CDR1 and CDR2 (germline): LGHNT, FRNRAP. Trimming at V came to 2 bases and at J to 6 bases, leaving 7 bases not matched to a gene. The CDR3 extends over 14 amino acids. The chain carries TRBV12-5 and TRBJ2-7; 7 bases match TRBD1. The TCR sequence derives from a human donor with acute COVID-19. The donor label of this sample is uncertain. Sequenced input: PBMCs or T cells enriched from blood (not recorded which). This CDR3 is CASGLTGQVGEQYF. CDR3 DNA: TGTGCTAGTGGTTTGACTGGACAGGTGGGCGAGCAGTACTTC.